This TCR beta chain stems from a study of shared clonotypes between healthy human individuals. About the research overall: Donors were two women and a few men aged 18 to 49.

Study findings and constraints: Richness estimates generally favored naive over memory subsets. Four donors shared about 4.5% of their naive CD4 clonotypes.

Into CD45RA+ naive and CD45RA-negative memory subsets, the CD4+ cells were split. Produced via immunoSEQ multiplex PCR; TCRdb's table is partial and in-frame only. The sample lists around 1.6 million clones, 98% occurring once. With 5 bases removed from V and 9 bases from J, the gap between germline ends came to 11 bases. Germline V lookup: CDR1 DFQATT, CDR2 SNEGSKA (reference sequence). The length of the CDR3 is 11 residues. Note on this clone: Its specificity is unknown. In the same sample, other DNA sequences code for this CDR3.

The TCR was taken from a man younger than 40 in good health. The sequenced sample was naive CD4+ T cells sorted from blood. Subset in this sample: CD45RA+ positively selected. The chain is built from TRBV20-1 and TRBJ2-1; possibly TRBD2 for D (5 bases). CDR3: CSAARGVEQFF. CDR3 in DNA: TGCAGTGCTGCCCGGGGTGTTGAGCAGTTCTTC.